The 4 T cell receptor beta chains below all came from one sample that was sequenced in a study of blood T cell repertoires in COVID-19. This table comes from immunoSEQ multiplex PCR, and its TCRdb copy is limited to in-frame clones, with some not included. The table shows roughly 30,000 clones, with over 85% occurring only once. The sample comprised peripheral blood. Receptor source: a human donor in a cohort sampled during active COVID-19.

The J gene is TRBJ2-3, the V gene TRBV10-3, with D possibly being TRBD2 (5 bases). The CDR3 covers 16 residues. Germline values: CDR1 ENHRY, CDR2 SYGVKD. Trimming shortened V by 1 base and J by 0 bases, and 11 bases separated the two germline ends. CDR3 in amino acids: CAISEFIATSTDTQYF. Here the CDR3 DNA reads TGTGCCATCAGTGAGTTCATAGCGACTAGCACAGATACGCAGTATTTT.

The chain has TRBV30 and TRBJ2-2; D may be TRBD2 (5 bases). Per germline, CDR1 GTSNPN and CDR2 SVGIG (reference sequence). The CDR3 has 18 amino acids. V shed 5 bases and J shed 2 bases, with 24 bases lying between them. CDR3 bases: TGTGCCTGGGGTCCTCGGTGGTTTACTAGGAATAACACCGGGGAGCTGTTTTTT. The encoded protein is CAWGPRWFTRNNTGELFF.

The rearrangement joins TRBV7-8 to TRBJ2-5, with 8 bases matching TRBD1. Germline-derived CDR1 and CDR2 are SGHVS and FQNEAQ. The CDR3 runs to 15 residues. With V trimmed by 2 bases and J by 6 bases, 8 bases remained unmatched. CDR3 in amino acids: CASSLLITGGKTQYF. CDR3 coding DNA: TGTGCCAGCAGCTTATTGATCACAGGGGGGAAGACCCAGTACTTC.

This chain links TRBV28 with TRBJ1-2; 9 nucleotides line up with TRBD1. The junction had 9 bases not matched to a gene; V was cut back by 3 bases and J by 4 bases. The CDR3 runs to 16 residues. CDR1 and CDR2 from the germline V gene are MDHEN and SYDVKM. CDR3 coding DNA: TGTGCCAGCAGTTTGTCCAGACAGGGGGTATCCTATGGCTACACCTTC. It specifies CASSLSRQGVSYGYTF.